This T cell receptor (beta chain) was recorded in a study of T cells in Graves' hyperthyroidism and ophthalmopathy (dated by TCRdb to between 2018 and 2020). Looking at the study overall: Peripheral blood was collected at initial diagnosis, before any treatment. A discovery cohort of roughly 100 patients, roughly 45 with Graves' ophthalmopathy and more than 55 with stable Graves' hyperthyroidism, was used to find distinguishing TCR V-J signatures. Prospective prediction of ophthalmopathy was tested in an independent validation cohort of fewer than 20 hyperthyroidism patients and 15 to 17 patients who later progressed to ophthalmopathy. The 100 discovery patients were randomly divided into training and test sets at a 7:3 ratio. The study also compared thyroid tissue and blood T-cell repertoires from several Graves' hyperthyroidism patients. Once sampling was done, hyperthyroidism patients were given methimazole at a starting dose of 30 mg daily, whereas ophthalmopathy patients were given high-dose intravenous methylprednisolone. The paper describes TCR Vbeta CDR3 sequencing of around 130 peripheral blood samples, made up of roughly 45 ophthalmopathy patients, 70 to 75 hyperthyroidism patients and 17 progressor patients.

Stable Graves' hyperthyroidism was defined as no progression to ophthalmopathy during 18 months of follow-up. Hyperthyroidism patients were newly diagnosed, with disease duration under 2 months, and aged 18 to 65 years. Exclusion was applied to patients with uncontrolled infections, other autoimmune diseases, pregnancy or lactation. Diagnoses were based on clinical symptoms, serum thyroxine and TRAb, thyroid ultrasound and orbital computed tomography. PBMCs were separated from under 12 ml of fresh peripheral blood using Ficoll-Paque density gradient centrifugation. Trizol reagent was used to extract total RNA, and RNA quality was then checked on an Agilent 2100 Bioanalyzer. From cysteine to phenylalanine, the CDR3 is 15 amino acids long. The retained sequence is limited to the CDR3, 45 bases, with the frame set at the first base. Taken from the germline V gene, the CDR1 and CDR2 loops are SGHRS and YFSETQ. Deletion took 2 bases off V and 0 bases off J, with a span of 10 bases between the germline ends.

Study-wide findings and limitations: Ophthalmopathy was separated from stable hyperthyroidism by a 13 V-J signature model, with about 86% sensitivity and about 81% specificity obtained in cross-validation and 80%/75% obtained in testing. No statistical method was used to fix the sample size in advance, and group allocation was not hidden from the investigators. In validation, the model predicted progression to ophthalmopathy with over 60% sensitivity and approximately 78% specificity, a median of 6.5 months before onset. Most expanded thyroid clonotypes (frequency above 0.001) were also detected in blood, suggesting blood repertoires may reflect thyroid immune responses.

This clonotype was found a few times. Its antigen target is currently unknown. No per-base quality is available; no much larger clone lies one base away. The TCR beta CDR3 regions were amplified from RNA transcripts. The first round of RT-PCR for the TCR CDR3 was performed with the HTBI primer set and the Qiagen OneStep RT-PCR kit. Libraries were constructed in a second round of multiplex PCR, after which size selection and purification were performed. The libraries were sequenced on an Illumina HiSeq2000 using paired-end 100 bp reads. The paper's data handling went like this. Raw data were processed with SOAPnuke, discarding reads with adapters, uncalled bases, mean Phred below 15, or no exact constant-primer or identifier match. COPE v1.2.5 was used to merge the high-quality paired reads, and each unique nucleotide sequence was defined as a clonotype. Clonotypes were aligned to IMGT TRBV, TRBD and TRBJ reference segments using MiTCR v1.1. The analysis was restricted to V-J combinations with a frequency above 0.0001, which together covered 99% to 99.2% of the repertoires. A TCS score was defined as the ratio between F50 (clonal expansion) and ExV (chaos), using BLOSUM62-based TCRdist between CDR3 peptides within each V-J. Welch's t-statistics and random forest reduced roughly 500 V-J features to roughly 13, which were used in a naive Bayes classifier (R e1071). The raw public data were reprocessed by TCRdb itself: fastp quality trimming at Q25, MiXCR clonotype calling, in-frame beta chains only. Each entry is one CDR3 protein sequence, shown with its most common DNA and genes. TCRdb's processing, not the authors' own work, is the source of the V and J calls. Across this sample there are some 440,000 distinct CDR3 sequences, with 15% to 19% seen only once. About 7.7% of the sample rests with the top ten.

Sequencing input: blood. This clonotype originated in a woman under 30 with Graves' hyperthyroidism. This chain is built from TRBV5-1 and TRBJ2-3, with a tentative D gene TRBD1 over 6 matching bases. The bases are TGCGCCAGCAGCTTCCTCGGGACAAGCACAGATACGCAGTATTTT. Translated, it reads CASSFLGTSTDTQYF.